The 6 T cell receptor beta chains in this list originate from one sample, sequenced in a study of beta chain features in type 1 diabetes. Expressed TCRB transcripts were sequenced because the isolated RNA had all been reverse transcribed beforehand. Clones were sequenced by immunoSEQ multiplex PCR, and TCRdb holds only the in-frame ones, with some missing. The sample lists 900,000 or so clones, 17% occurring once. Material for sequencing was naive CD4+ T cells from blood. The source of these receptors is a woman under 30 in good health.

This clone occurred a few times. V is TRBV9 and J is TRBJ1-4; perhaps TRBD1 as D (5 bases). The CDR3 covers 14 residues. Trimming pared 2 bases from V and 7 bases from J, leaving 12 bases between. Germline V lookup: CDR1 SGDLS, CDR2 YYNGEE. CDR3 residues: CASSVGQGSEKLFF. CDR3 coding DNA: TGTGCCAGCAGCGTCGGGCAGGGTAGTGAAAAACTGTTTTTT.

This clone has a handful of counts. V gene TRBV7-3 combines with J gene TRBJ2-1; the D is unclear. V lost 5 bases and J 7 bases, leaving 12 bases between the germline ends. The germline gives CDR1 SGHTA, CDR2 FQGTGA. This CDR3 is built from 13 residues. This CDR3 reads CASSQVGQNEQFF. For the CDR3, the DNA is TGTGCCAGCAGCCAGGTCGGGCAGAATGAGCAGTTCTTC.

CDR3 in DNA: TGTGCCAGCAGTCCCGCCTTAGGGGGTAGAAATGACTATGGCTACACCTTC. Its translation is CASSPALGGRNDYGYTF. The chain links TRBV28 to TRBJ1-2; a weak D match, TRBD1 (6 bases). The CDR3 runs to 17 residues. V dropped 5 bases and J dropped 3 bases, with 22 bases sitting between them. Germline CDR1 reads MDHEN; CDR2 reads SYDVKM.

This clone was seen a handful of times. The CDR3 reads CASSETSRPYEQYF. For the CDR3, the DNA is TGTGCCAGCAGTGAAACTAGCAGGCCCTACGAGCAGTACTTC. The chain links TRBV25-1 to TRBJ2-5; TRBD2 is a possible D gene (6 bases). The J call may be in error: the DNA end matches TRBJ2-7 better. Germline V gene lookup returns CDR1 MGHDK and CDR2 SYGVNS. This CDR3 contains 14 residues.

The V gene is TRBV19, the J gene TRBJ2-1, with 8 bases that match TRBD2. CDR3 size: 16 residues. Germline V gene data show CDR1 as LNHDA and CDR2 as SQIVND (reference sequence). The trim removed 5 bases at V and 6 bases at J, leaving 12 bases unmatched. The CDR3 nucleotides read TGTGCCAGTAGTGTCCCCCAGGGACTAGGTAGCAATGAGCAGTTCTTC. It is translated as CASSVPQGLGSNEQFF.

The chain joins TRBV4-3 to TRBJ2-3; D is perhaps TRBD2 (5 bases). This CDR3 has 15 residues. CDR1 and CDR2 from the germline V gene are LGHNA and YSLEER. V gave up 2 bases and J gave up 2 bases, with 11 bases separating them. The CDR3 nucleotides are TGCGCCAGCAGCCAAAACGGGGTTAACACAGATACGCAGTATTTT. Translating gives CASSQNGVNTDTQYF.